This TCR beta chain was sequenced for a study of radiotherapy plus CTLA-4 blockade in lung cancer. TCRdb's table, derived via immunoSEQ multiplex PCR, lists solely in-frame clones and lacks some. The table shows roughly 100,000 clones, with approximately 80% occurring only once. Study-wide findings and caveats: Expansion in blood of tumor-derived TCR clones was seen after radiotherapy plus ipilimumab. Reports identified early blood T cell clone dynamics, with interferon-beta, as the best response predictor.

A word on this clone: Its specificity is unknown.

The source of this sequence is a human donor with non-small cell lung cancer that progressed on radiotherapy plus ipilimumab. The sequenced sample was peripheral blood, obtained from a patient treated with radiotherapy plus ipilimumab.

CDR3 region: CASSLATGAVGEQYF. As DNA, the CDR3 is TGTGCCAGCAGCTTGGCCACCGGGGCCGTTGGCGAGCAGTACTTC. The V and J genes are TRBV5-5 and TRBJ2-7; D assignment may be TRBD1 or TRBD2 (5 bases each). CDR3 length: 15 amino acids. In germline, CDR1 is SGHKS, CDR2 YYEKEE (reference sequence). Trimming cost V 0 bases and J 6 bases, with 16 bases left between them.